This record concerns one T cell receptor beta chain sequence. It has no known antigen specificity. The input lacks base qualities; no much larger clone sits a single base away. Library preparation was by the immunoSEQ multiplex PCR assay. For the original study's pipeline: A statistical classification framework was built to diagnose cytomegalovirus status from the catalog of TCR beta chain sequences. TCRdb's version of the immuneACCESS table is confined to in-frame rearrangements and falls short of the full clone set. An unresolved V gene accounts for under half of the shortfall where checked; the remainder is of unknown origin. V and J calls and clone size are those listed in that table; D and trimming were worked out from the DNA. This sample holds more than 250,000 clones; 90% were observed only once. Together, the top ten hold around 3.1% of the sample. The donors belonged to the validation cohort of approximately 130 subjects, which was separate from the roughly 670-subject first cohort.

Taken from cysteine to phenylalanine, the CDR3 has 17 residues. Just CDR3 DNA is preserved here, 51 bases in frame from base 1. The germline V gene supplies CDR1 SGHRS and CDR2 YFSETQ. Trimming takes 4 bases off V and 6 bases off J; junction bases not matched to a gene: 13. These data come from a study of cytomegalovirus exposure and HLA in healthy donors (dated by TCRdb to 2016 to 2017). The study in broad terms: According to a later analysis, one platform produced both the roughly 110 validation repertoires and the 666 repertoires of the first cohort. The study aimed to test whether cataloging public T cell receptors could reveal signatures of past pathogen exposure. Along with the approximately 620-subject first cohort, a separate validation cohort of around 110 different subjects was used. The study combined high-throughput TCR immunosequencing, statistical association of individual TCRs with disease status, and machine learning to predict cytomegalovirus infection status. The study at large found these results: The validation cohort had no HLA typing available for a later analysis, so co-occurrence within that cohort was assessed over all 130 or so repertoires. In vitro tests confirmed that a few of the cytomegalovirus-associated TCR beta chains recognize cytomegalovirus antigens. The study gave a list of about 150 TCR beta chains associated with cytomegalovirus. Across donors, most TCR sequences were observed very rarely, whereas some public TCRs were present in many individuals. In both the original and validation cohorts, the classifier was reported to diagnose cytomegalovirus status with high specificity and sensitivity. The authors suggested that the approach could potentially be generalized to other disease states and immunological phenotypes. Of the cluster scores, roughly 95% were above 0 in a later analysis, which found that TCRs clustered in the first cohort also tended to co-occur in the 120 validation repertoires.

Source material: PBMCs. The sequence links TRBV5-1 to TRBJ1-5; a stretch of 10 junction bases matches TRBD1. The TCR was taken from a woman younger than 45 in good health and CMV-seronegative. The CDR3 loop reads CASSLLEGQGKGQPQHF. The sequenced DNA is TGCGCCAGCAGCCTACTTGAGGGACAGGGGAAGGGTCAGCCCCAGCATTTT.